This T cell receptor (beta chain) was recorded in a study of response to subunit inactivated influenza vaccine. General study results and limits: T cells newly recruited by each seasonal influenza vaccination are few, the authors suggested.

The CDR3 totals 13 residues. Trimming pared 6 bases from V and 9 bases from J, leaving 15 bases between. Germline CDR1 and CDR2: SGHDN and FVKESK. TCRdb ran MiXCR on the RT-PCR reads and lists one entry per CDR3 protein. Of about 650,000 distinct CDR3 sequences in the sample, about 14% were seen once. This clonotype was picked up a small number of times. Its antigen is unknown. The sequences come from PBMCs from blood, collected 14 days before vaccination. The J gene is TRBJ2-1, the V gene TRBV14, with D perhaps given as TRBD1 or TRBD2 (6 bases each). This receptor was taken from a man between 45 and 60 years old who received an inactivated influenza vaccine. CDR3 in amino acids: CASRPGAGSEQFF. The CDR3, as DNA: TGTGCCAGCAGGCCGGGGGCGGGAAGTGAGCAGTTCTTC.